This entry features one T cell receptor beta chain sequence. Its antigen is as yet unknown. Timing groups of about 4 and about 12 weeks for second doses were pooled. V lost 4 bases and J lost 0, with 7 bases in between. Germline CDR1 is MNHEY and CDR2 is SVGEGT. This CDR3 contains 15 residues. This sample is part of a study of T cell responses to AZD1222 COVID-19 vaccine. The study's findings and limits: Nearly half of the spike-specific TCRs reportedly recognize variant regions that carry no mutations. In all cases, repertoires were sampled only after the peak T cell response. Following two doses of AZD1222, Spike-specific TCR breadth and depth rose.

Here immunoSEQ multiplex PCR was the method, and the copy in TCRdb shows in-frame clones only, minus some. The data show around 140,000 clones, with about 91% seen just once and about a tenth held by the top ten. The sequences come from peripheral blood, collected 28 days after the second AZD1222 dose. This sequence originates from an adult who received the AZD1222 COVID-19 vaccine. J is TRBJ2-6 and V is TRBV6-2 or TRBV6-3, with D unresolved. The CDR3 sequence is CASSSSYSGANVLTF. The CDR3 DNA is TGTGCCAGCAGTTCCTCGTACTCTGGGGCCAACGTCCTGACTTTC.